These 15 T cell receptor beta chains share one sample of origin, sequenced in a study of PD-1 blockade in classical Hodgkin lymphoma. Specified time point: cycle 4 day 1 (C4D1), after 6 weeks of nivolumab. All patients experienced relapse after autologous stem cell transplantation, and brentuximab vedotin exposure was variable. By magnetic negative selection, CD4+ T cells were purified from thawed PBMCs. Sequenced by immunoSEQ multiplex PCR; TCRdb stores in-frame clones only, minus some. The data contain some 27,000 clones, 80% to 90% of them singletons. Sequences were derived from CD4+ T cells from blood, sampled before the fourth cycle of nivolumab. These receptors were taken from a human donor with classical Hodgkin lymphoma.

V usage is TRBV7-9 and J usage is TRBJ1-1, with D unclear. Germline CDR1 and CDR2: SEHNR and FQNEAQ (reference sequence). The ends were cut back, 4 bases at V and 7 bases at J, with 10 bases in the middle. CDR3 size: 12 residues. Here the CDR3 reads CASSSSSLEAFF. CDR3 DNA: TGTGCCAGCAGCTCCAGCAGTCTTGAAGCTTTCTTT.

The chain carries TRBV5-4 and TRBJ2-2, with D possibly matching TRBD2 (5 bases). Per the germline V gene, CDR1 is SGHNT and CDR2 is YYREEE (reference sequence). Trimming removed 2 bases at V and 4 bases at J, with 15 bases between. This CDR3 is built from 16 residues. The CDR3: CASSLGSGSFTGELFF. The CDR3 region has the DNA TGTGCCAGCAGCTTAGGGAGCGGCAGCTTCACCGGGGAGCTGTTTTTT.

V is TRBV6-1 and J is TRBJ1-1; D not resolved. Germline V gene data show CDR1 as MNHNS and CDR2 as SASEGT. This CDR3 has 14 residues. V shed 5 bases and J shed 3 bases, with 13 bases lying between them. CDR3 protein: CASSNPTLYTEAFF. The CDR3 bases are TGTGCCAGCAGTAACCCGACACTATACACTGAAGCTTTCTTT.

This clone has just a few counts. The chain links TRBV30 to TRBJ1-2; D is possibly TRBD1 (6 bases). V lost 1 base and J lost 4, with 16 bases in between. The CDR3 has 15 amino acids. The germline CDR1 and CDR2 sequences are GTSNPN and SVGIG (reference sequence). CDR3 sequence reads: CAWSEPGALGYGYTF. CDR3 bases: TGTGCCTGGAGTGAGCCGGGGGCGCTGGGCTATGGCTACACCTTC. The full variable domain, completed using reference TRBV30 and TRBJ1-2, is SQTIHQWPATLVQPVGSPLSLECTVEGTSNPNLYWYRQAAGRGLQLLFYSVGIGQISSEVPQNLSASRPQDRQFILSSKKLLLSDSGFYLCAWSEPGALGYGYTFGSGTRLTVV.

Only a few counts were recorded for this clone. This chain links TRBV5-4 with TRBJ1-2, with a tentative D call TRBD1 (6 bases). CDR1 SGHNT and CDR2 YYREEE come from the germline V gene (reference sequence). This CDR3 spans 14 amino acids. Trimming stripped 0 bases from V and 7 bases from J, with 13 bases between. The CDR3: CASSLAQGTGGYTF. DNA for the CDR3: TGTGCCAGCAGCTTGGCACAGGGTACGGGTGGCTACACCTTC.

The CDR3 spells CASSFSGDTQYF. The CDR3 coding sequence is TGCGCCAGCAGTTTTAGCGGAGATACGCAGTATTTT. The chain uses TRBV10-2 and TRBJ2-3; D perhaps matches TRBD2 (6 bases). Germline V gene sequence: CDR1 WSHSY, CDR2 SAAADI. V was pared by 5 bases and J by 5 bases, with 8 bases between. This CDR3 spans 12 amino acids.

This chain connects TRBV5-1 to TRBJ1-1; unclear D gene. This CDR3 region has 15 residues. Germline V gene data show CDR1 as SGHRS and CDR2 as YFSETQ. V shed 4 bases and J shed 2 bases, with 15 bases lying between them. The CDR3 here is CASSPNPGTNTEAFF. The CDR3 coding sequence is TGCGCCAGCAGCCCAAACCCGGGTACCAACACTGAAGCTTTCTTT. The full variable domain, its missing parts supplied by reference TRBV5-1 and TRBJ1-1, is KAGVTQTPRYLIKTRGQQVTLSCSPISGHRSVSWYQQTPGQGLQFLFEYFSETQRNKGNFPGRFSGRQFSNSRSEMNVSTLELGDSALYLCASSPNPGTNTEAFFGQGTRLTVV.

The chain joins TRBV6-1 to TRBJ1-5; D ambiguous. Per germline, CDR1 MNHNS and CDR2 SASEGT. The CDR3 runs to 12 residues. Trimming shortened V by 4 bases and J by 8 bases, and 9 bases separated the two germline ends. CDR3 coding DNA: TGTGCCAGCAGTGGCAGCCTGGAGCCCCAGCATTTT. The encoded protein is CASSGSLEPQHF.

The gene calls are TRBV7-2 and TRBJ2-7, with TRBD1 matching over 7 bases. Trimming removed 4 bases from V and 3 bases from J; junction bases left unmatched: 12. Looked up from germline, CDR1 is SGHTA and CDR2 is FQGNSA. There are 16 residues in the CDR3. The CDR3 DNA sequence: TGTGCCAGCAGCTCATACTCACCGGGACAGTTCTACGAGCAGTACTTC. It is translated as CASSSYSPGQFYEQYF.

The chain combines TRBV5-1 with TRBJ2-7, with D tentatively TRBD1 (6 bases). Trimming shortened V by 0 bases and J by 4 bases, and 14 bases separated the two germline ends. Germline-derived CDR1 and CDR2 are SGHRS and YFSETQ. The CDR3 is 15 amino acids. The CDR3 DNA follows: TGCGCCAGCAGCTTGGCCAGTCCAGGGGCGTACGAGCAGTACTTC. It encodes CASSLASPGAYEQYF.

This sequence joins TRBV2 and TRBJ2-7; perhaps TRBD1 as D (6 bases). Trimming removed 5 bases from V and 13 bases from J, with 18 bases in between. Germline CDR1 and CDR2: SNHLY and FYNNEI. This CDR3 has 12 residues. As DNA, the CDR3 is TGTGCCAGCAGTCCCAGACAGGAGTCAAGTTACTTC. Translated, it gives CASSPRQESSYF.

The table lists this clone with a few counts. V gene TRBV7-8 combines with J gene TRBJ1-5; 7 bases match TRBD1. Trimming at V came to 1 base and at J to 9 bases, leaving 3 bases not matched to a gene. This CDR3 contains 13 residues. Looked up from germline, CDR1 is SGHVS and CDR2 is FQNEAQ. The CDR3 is CASSLVQGMPQHF. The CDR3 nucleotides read TGTGCCAGCAGCTTAGTACAGGGGATGCCCCAGCATTTT.

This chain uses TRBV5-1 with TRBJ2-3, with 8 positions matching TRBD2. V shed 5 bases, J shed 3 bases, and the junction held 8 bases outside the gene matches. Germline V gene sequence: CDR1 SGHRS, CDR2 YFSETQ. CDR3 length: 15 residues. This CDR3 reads CASSSWGLGTDTQYF. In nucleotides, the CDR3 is TGCGCCAGCAGTAGTTGGGGACTAGGGACAGATACGCAGTATTTT.

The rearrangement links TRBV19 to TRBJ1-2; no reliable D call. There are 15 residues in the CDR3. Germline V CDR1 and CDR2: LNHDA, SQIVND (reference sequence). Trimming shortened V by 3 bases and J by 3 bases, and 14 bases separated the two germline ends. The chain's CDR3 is CASSIIGQKYYGYTF. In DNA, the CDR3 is TGTGCCAGTAGTATTATAGGCCAGAAGTACTATGGCTACACCTTC.

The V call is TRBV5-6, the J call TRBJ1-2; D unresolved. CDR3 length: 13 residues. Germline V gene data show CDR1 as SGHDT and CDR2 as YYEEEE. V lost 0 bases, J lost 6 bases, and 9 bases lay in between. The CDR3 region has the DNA TGTGCCAGCAGCTTGGGAGGGAGCGATGGCTACACCTTC. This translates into CASSLGGSDGYTF.